The 4 T cell receptor beta chains reported below all come from one sample, sequenced in a study of cytomegalovirus exposure and HLA in healthy donors (dated by TCRdb to about 2017). Library preparation employed the immunoSEQ multiplex PCR assay. For the multiplex PCR, a mixture combining 60 forward primers for TCR Vbeta segments and 13 reverse primers for TCR Jbeta segments was used. The table comes from immuneACCESS by way of TCRdb, which keeps in-frame sequences with V and J called. Part of the clones is missing from these tables; in studies checked, under half for an unresolved V gene and the rest for unknown reasons. Present in this sample are more than 95,000 clones, roughly four fifths of which were seen just once. Under 1.5% of the sample is taken by the ten largest. The sample was PBMCs. The receptor source for this set is a man aged 35 to 55 in good health and CMV-seronegative.

The V and J genes are TRBV10-3 and TRBJ2-2; D call uncertain. Trimming cost V 2 bases and J 0 bases, with 7 bases left between them. Germline V CDR1 and CDR2: ENHRY, SYGVKD. There are 15 residues in the CDR3. Here the CDR3 reads CAISEDWPNTGELFF. The CDR3 nucleotides are TGTGCCATCAGTGAGGACTGGCCGAACACCGGGGAGCTGTTTTTT.

This chain joins TRBV6-4 and TRBJ2-5, with 11 bases identical to TRBD2. The end of the DNA is better explained by TRBJ2-7, so the J call may be wrong. This CDR3 region has 15 residues. Per germline, CDR1 MRHNA and CDR2 SNTAGT. The chain's CDR3 is CASSDTSGSSYEQYF. The CDR3 nucleotides are TGTGCCAGCAGTGACACTAGCGGGAGCTCCTACGAGCAGTACTTC.

This chain joins TRBV6-5 and TRBJ2-3, with unresolved D. Trimming removed 4 bases from V and 6 bases from J, with 5 bases in between. The germline CDR1 and CDR2 sequences are MNHEY and SVGAGI. The CDR3 runs to 11 residues. The CDR3 coding sequence is TGTGCCAGCAGTTTCGGGGATACGCAGTATTTT. It codes for CASSFGDTQYF.

This clone has only a few counts. The genes are TRBV29-1 and TRBJ2-5, with 7 bases lining up with TRBD1. Trimming at V came to 0 bases and at J to 3 bases, leaving 4 bases not matched to a gene. Germline V gene data show CDR1 as SQVTM and CDR2 as ANQGSEA. CDR3 length equals 14 residues. The CDR3 loop reads CSVEERQGKETQYF. DNA of the CDR3: TGCAGCGTTGAAGAACGACAGGGAAAAGAGACCCAGTACTTC.